Shown below are 14 T cell receptor beta chains from a single sample sequenced in a study of response to subunit inactivated influenza vaccine. TCRdb fed the RT-PCR reads into MiXCR, producing one record per CDR3 protein. Of approximately 500,000 distinct CDR3 sequences in the sample, 11% to 15% were seen once. The starting material was PBMCs from blood, obtained 11 to 12 days after vaccination. Every receptor here comes from a man over 45 who received an inactivated influenza vaccine.

This clonotype was observed a handful of times. This chain links TRBV28 with TRBJ1-3; tentative D call: TRBD1 (5 bases). The CDR3 runs to 16 residues. The V end was cut by 6 bases, the J end by 0 bases, with 15 bases between. Germline V CDR1 and CDR2: MDHEN, SYDVKM. DNA for the CDR3: TGTGCCAGCAGCAAACGGGACGGAATCTCTGGAAACACCATATATTTT. Amino acid sequence: CASSKRDGISGNTIYF.

The V and J genes are TRBV24-1 and TRBJ1-5; D gene uncertain. CDR3 length: 14 amino acids. V lost 5 bases to trimming and J lost 0 bases, with 7 bases between them. CDR1 KGHDR and CDR2 SFDVKD come from the germline V gene. The CDR3 DNA follows: TGTGCCACCAGTGGACCAGGTAGCAATCAGCCCCAGCATTTT. Translated, it gives CATSGPGSNQPQHF.

This clonotype appeared a few times. The rearrangement joins TRBV12-3 or TRBV12-4 to TRBJ1-5, with 10 bases fitting TRBD1. The CDR3 spans 16 residues. V lost 5 bases to trimming and J lost 6 bases; unmatched junction nucleotides: 10. The CDR3 coding sequence is TGTGCCAGCAGTCTTCGGACAGGGGGAATGGCTCAGCCCCAGCATTTT. Residues: CASSLRTGGMAQPQHF.

Regarding this clonotype: This could be a read error, since a much larger clone is one nucleotide away. The rearrangement joins TRBV6-5 to TRBJ2-4; TRBD2 matches at 7 bases. V was clipped by 6 bases and J by 6 bases; unmatched bases: 8. Germline assignment: CDR1 MNHEY and CDR2 SVGAGI. The CDR3 is made up of 14 amino acids. CDR3 residues: CASSYAGGRNIQYF. The CDR3 nucleotides read TGTGCCAGCAGCTACGCTGGCGGGAGAAACATTCAGTACTTC.

This clonotype was seen a few times. The genes are TRBV4-2 and TRBJ2-2, with D uncertain. The germline CDR1 and CDR2 sequences are LGHNA and YNFKEQ. The CDR3 contains 15 residues. V gave up 0 bases and J gave up 1 base, with 6 bases separating them. This chain's CDR3 is CASSQDAMNTGELFF. CDR3 bases: TGTGCCAGCAGCCAAGATGCCATGAACACCGGGGAGCTGTTTTTT.

This clonotype has ten or more counts. This rearrangement joins TRBV7-9 to TRBJ2-1; 10 bases match TRBD2. The V gene end was trimmed by 11 bases and the J gene end by 3 bases; junction bases not matched to a gene: 10. The CDR3 runs 15 residues. Germline V gene lookup returns CDR1 SEHNR and CDR2 FQNEAQ (reference sequence). The CDR3: CAVRGTSVNYNEQFF. CDR3 nucleotides: TGTGCCGTCCGGGGGACTAGCGTAAACTACAATGAGCAGTTCTTC.

This clonotype was counted at least ten times. The gene calls are TRBV4-2 and TRBJ1-1; D may be TRBD1 (5 bases). There are 17 residues in the CDR3. Germline V gene data show CDR1 as LGHNA and CDR2 as YNFKEQ. V was trimmed by 0 bases and J by 1 base, leaving 15 bases between them. Here the CDR3 reads CASSQESGTSANTEAFF. The CDR3 nucleotides read TGTGCCAGCAGCCAAGAATCCGGGACGAGTGCGAACACTGAAGCTTTCTTT.

This clonotype was recorded a few times. The rearrangement links TRBV29-1 to TRBJ2-5; D unclear. Germline CDR1 and CDR2: SQVTM and ANQGSEA. The CDR3 spans 11 residues. Trimming stripped 0 bases from V and 10 bases from J, with 9 bases between. CDR3 nucleotide sequence: TGCAGCGTTGAAGATGTGGGAATCCAGTACTTC. Protein sequence: CSVEDVGIQYF.

This clonotype was recorded at least ten times. The chain uses TRBV20-1 and TRBJ2-7; D gene unclear. The CDR3 is 11 residues long. The germline CDR1 and CDR2 sequences are DFQATT and SNEGSKA (reference sequence). Trimming left V 3 bases short and J 5 bases short, with 8 bases between. The CDR3 loop is CSARGLDEQYF. Here the CDR3 DNA reads TGCAGTGCTAGGGGTCTCGACGAGCAGTACTTC.

V and J are TRBV5-1 and TRBJ2-3; perhaps TRBD2 as D (7 bases). The germline gives CDR1 SGHRS, CDR2 YFSETQ. V was cut by 4 bases and J by 4 bases, with 19 bases left in between. The CDR3 is 16 amino acids. This CDR3 is CASSPPTGRAPDTQYF. CDR3 nucleotides: TGCGCCAGCAGCCCCCCTACAGGGAGGGCCCCAGATACGCAGTATTTT.

This sequence joins TRBV20-1 and TRBJ2-7; the match to TRBD2 covers 12 bases. Per the germline V gene, CDR1 is DFQATT and CDR2 is SNEGSKA (reference sequence). Trimming took 4 bases from V and 1 from J; bases not matched to a gene: 8. The CDR3 runs 16 residues. The CDR3 loop reads CSATGLAGQSSYEQYF. The CDR3 coding sequence is TGCAGTGCTACCGGACTAGCGGGACAATCGTCCTACGAGCAGTACTTC.

The V and J genes are TRBV7-8 and TRBJ2-1, with D perhaps TRBD1 or TRBD2 (5 bases each). Germline-derived CDR1 and CDR2 are SGHVS and FQNEAQ. This CDR3 region has 16 residues. The V end lost 1 base, the J end lost 4 bases, and 14 bases lay between the germline ends. CDR3 protein: CASSLVGRRVYNEQFF. In nucleotides, the CDR3 is TGTGCCAGCAGCTTAGTGGGACGGCGAGTTTACAATGAGCAGTTCTTC.

This clonotype turned up a few times. The chain employs TRBV12-3 or TRBV12-4 and TRBJ1-1; D is uncertain. V shed 1 base and J shed 3 bases, with 9 bases lying between them. This CDR3 contains 14 residues. CDR3 amino acids: CASSLDGDYTEAFF. CDR3 DNA sequence: TGTGCCAGCAGTTTAGATGGGGATTACACTGAAGCTTTCTTT.

The sample holds a few counts of this clonotype. The rearrangement joins TRBV2 to TRBJ1-2; no definite D call. The V and J ends lost 8 bases and 2 bases respectively, with 15 bases between them. CDR3 length: 14 amino acids. The germline gives CDR1 SNHLY, CDR2 FYNNEI. The CDR3 is CASLANRGNYGYTF. The CDR3 nucleotides read TGTGCCAGCTTAGCCAACCGGGGAAACTATGGCTACACCTTC.